The 12 T cell receptor beta chains below were found in one sample sequenced in a study of blood T cell repertoires in COVID-19. Clones were sequenced by immunoSEQ multiplex PCR, and TCRdb holds only the in-frame ones, with some missing. The sample lists approximately 160,000 clones, roughly nine tenths occurring once. Sequencing was performed on peripheral blood. The source of these receptors is a man aged 55-75 years with active or convalescent COVID-19.

This clone was seen once. The chain joins TRBV28 to TRBJ1-3; D remains ambiguous. Looked up from germline, CDR1 is MDHEN and CDR2 is SYDVKM. V shed 2 bases and J shed 1 base, with 18 bases lying between them. CDR3 size: 18 residues. This chain's CDR3 is CASSLRGKGRISGNTIYF. In nucleotides, the CDR3 is TGTGCCAGCAGTTTAAGAGGTAAAGGGAGGATATCTGGAAACACCATATATTTT.

The CDR3 spells CASSYRGVYSYEQYF. CDR3 in DNA: TGTGCCAGCAGTTACCGCGGGGTTTACTCCTACGAGCAGTACTTC. This chain connects TRBV6-5 to TRBJ2-7; possible D gene TRBD2, 6 bases. CDR3 size: 15 residues. Trimming removed 2 bases from V and 0 bases from J, with 11 bases in between. Looked up from germline, CDR1 is MNHEY and CDR2 is SVGAGI.

This chain connects TRBV6-5 to TRBJ2-7; perhaps TRBD2 as D (6 bases). The V gene lost 0 bases and the J gene lost 6 bases, with 15 bases spanning the gap. The CDR3 is 15 residues long. Germline V lookup: CDR1 MNHEY, CDR2 SVGAGI. DNA for the CDR3: TGTGCCAGCAGTTACTCAGGGCGGGATCCTGTCGAGCAGTACTTC. This encodes CASSYSGRDPVEQYF.

The CDR3 nucleotides are TGTGCCAGCTCCGCCACTAGCGCTGCCGGGGAGCTGTTTTTT. It translates to CASSATSAAGELFF. The chain couples TRBV18 to TRBJ2-2; 7 bases map to TRBD2. V shed 6 bases, J shed 6 bases, and the junction held 7 bases outside the gene matches. The V gene's germline CDR1 is KGHSH and CDR2 LQKENI. The CDR3 sequence is 14 residues long.

V usage is TRBV7-2 and J usage is TRBJ1-3, with 7 bases aligning to TRBD1. Germline trimming cut 6 bases from V and 7 bases from J; bases unmatched to any gene: 6. In germline, CDR1 is SGHTA, CDR2 FQGNSA. The CDR3 runs 13 residues. The CDR3 spells CASSQDRSNTIYF. DNA for the CDR3: TGTGCCAGCAGTCAGGACAGGTCCAACACCATATATTTT.

This chain uses TRBV6-5 with TRBJ2-1; 11 bases agree with TRBD1. The CDR3 runs 14 residues. The germline gives CDR1 MNHEY, CDR2 SVGAGI. J gave up 8 bases and V 4 bases, and 4 bases lay outside the gene matches. The CDR3 nucleotides read TGTGCCAGCAGTTGGACAGGGGGCGAGGATGAGCAGTTCTTC. Protein sequence: CASSWTGGEDEQFF.

The chain joins TRBV18 to TRBJ1-1; D remains ambiguous. The CDR3 consists of 14 residues. The germline V and J ends were trimmed by 2 bases and 0 bases, with 7 bases remaining between them. In germline, CDR1 is KGHSH, CDR2 LQKENI. CDR3 residues: CASSPSTVNTEAFF. The CDR3 DNA reads TGTGCCAGCTCACCAAGCACGGTGAACACTGAAGCTTTCTTT.

A remark on this clone: The sample carries other DNA sequences with the same CDR3. This chain links TRBV6-1 with TRBJ1-1; D call uncertain. CDR3 length: 14 residues. Germline CDR1 reads MNHNS; CDR2 reads SASEGT. V shed 3 bases and J shed 2 bases, with 10 bases lying between them. CDR3 region: CASSDTVLNTEAFF. The CDR3 nucleotides are TGTGCCAGCAGTGATACAGTCCTAAACACTGAAGCTTTCTTT.

This clone came up once. The chain has TRBV15 and TRBJ2-1, with D possibly matching TRBD2 (5 bases). Germline V gives CDR1 LNHNV, CDR2 YYDKDF (reference sequence). The CDR3 runs 17 residues. V was clipped by 0 bases and J by 4 bases, with 16 bases between them. The CDR3 loop is CATSRDRSDSGYNEQFF. The CDR3 DNA reads as TGTGCCACCAGCAGAGATCGGAGCGATTCGGGGTACAATGAGCAGTTCTTC.

This clone was picked up one time. The chain has TRBV5-8 and TRBJ2-1, with D possibly being TRBD2 (5 bases). The CDR3 length is 11 residues. Germline V CDR1 and CDR2: SGHTS, YDEGEE. The V gene lost 1 base and the J gene lost 10 bases, with 6 bases spanning the gap. The CDR3 sequence is CASSLRREQFF. The CDR3 region has the DNA TGTGCCAGCAGCTTGAGGAGGGAGCAGTTCTTC.

As DNA, the CDR3 is TGTGCCAGCAGTTTAGATTTCGCGGCCGACAGGGGGAATGAGCAGTTCTTC. Its translation: CASSLDFAADRGNEQFF. The chain recombines TRBV28 with TRBJ2-1, with 9 bases fitting TRBD1. Germline trimming cut 2 bases from V and 7 bases from J; bases unmatched to any gene: 12. This CDR3 has 17 residues. Germline assignment: CDR1 MDHEN and CDR2 SYDVKM.

V is TRBV19 and J is TRBJ1-2, with D uncertain. The ends were cut back, 0 bases at V and 4 bases at J, with 15 bases in the middle. CDR1 LNHDA and CDR2 SQIVND come from the germline V gene (reference sequence). CDR3 size: 16 residues. The CDR3 region has the DNA TGTGCCAGTAGTATAGATCTCGGCGGTCTTTTCTATGGCTACACCTTC. Translating gives CASSIDLGGLFYGYTF.